This section outlines one T cell receptor beta chain sequence together with its context. The data belong to a study of cytomegalovirus exposure and HLA in healthy donors. This PCR relied on a set of 60 Vbeta primers and 13 Jbeta primers. The data were produced by immunoSEQ multiplex PCR, yet TCRdb's version contains in-frame clones alone and is incomplete. The sample features about 40,000 clones, with more than 1.5% in its top ten. CDR3 length: 17 residues. CDR1 is SGHVS and CDR2 is FNYEAQ in the germline V gene. The junction had 12 bases not matched to a gene; V was cut back by 2 bases and J by 3 bases.

The specimen sequenced was PBMCs. The clonotype was recovered from a woman aged 25 to 45 in good health and CMV-seronegative. The chain uses TRBV7-6 and TRBJ1-1, with 7 bases aligning to TRBD1. CDR3 loop: CASSLSRSVDRYTEAFF. Here the CDR3 DNA reads TGTGCCAGCAGCTTAAGTAGGTCGGTGGACAGGTACACTGAAGCTTTCTTT.